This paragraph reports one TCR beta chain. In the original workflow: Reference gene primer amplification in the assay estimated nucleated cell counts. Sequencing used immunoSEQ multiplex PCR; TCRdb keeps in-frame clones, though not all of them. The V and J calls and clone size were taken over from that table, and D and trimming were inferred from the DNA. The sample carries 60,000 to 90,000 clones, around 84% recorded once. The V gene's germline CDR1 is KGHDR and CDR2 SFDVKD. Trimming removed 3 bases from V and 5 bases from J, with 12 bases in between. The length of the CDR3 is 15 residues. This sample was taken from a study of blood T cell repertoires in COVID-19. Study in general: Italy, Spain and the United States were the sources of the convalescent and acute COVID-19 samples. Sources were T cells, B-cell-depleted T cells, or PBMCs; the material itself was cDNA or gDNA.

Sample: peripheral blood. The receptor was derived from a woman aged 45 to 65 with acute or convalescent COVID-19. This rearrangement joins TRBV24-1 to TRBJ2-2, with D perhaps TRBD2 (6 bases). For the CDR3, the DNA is TGTGCCACCAGTGATCTGAAGGAGGGAACCGGGGAGCTGTTTTTT. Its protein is CATSDLKEGTGELFF.